This TCR beta chain was identified in a study of blood T cells in healthy people across ages. Study-wide results and limits: Without sorted subsets, naive and antigen-experienced compartments could not be conclusively compared.

Using a J-beta primer mix together with a sample-barcoded 5' primer, a second PCR was run for roughly 6 to 11 cycles. All samples gave at least 2.5 million CDR3-containing paired-end reads. MiXCR was run by TCRdb on the 5' RACE reads, yielding one entry per CDR3 protein. Of roughly 860,000 distinct CDR3 sequences in the sample, about 59% were seen once. This clonotype was found a few times. Its specificity is not known. Extraction yielded at least 6 micrograms of total RNA per sample. Sequencing was done on a sample of blood. This TCR came from a man aged 25 to 45 in good health.

CDR3: CAIKVRDDNSPLHF. DNA for the CDR3: TGTGCCATCAAGGTTAGGGACGATAATTCACCCCTCCACTTT. The chain combines TRBV10-3 with TRBJ1-6; weak D call: TRBD1 (5 bases). V dropped 7 bases and J dropped 5 bases, with 12 bases sitting between them. This CDR3 spans 14 amino acids. Germline V CDR1 and CDR2: ENHRY, SYGVKD.